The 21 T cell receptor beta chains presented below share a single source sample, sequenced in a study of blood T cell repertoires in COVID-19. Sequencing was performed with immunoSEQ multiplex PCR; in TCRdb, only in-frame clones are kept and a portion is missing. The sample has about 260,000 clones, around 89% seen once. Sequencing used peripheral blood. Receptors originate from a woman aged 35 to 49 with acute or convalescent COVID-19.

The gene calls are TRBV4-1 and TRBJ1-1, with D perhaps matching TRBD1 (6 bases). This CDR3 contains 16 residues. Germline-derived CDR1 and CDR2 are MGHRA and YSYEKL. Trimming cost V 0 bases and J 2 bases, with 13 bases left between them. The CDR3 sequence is CASSQDVVRGNTEAFF. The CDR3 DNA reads TGCGCCAGCAGCCAAGATGTGGTCAGGGGAAACACTGAAGCTTTCTTT.

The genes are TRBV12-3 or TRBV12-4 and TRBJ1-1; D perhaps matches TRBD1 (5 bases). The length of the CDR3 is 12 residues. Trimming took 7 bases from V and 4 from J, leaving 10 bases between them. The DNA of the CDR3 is TGTGCCAGCATGCGGGGGGGCACTGAAGCTTTCTTT. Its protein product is CASMRGGTEAFF.

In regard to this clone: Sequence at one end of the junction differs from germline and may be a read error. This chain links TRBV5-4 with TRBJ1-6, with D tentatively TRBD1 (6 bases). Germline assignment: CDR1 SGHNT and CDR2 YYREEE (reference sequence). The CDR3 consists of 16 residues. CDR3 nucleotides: TGTGCCAGCAGCTCGCCCCAGGGGCCCTATTATTCACCCCTCCACTTT. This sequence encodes CASSSPQGPYYSPLHF.

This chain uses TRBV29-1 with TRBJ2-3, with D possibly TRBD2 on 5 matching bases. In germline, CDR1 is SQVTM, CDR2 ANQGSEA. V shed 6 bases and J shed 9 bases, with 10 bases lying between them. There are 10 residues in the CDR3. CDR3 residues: CSVPGGTQYF. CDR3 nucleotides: TGCAGCGTGCCAGGAGGCACGCAGTATTTT.

The CDR3 nucleotides are TGTGCCAGCGACGGGGGGGCGCACTATGGCTACACCTTC. Its protein product is CASDGGAHYGYTF. The J gene is TRBJ1-2, the V gene TRBV6-5; D is possibly TRBD1 (6 bases). CDR1 is MNHEY and CDR2 is SVGAGI in the germline V gene. The V end was cut by 8 bases, the J end by 3 bases, with 13 bases between. The CDR3 is 13 amino acids.

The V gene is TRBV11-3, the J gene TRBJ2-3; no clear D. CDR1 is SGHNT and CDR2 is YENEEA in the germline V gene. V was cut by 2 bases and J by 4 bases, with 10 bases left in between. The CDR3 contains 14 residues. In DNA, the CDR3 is TGTGCCAGCAGCTTATCTCCACCAGCAGATACGCAGTATTTT. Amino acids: CASSLSPPADTQYF. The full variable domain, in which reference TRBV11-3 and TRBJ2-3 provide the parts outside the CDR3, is EAGVVQSPRYKIIEKKQPVAFWCNPISGHNTLYWYLQNLGQGPELLIRYENEEAVDDSQLPKDRFSAERLKGVDSTLKIQPAELGDSAVYLCASSLSPPADTQYFGPGTRLTVL.

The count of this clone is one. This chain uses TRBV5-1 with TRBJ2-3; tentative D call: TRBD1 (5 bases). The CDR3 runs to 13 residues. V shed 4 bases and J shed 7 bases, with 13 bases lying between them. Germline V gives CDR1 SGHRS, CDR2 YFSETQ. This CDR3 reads CASSPDSFNTQYF. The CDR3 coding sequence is TGCGCCAGCAGCCCCGACAGCTTCAATACGCAGTATTTT.

This chain's CDR3 is CASSDRDRIQETQYF. The CDR3 coding sequence is TGTGCCAGCAGTGACCGGGACAGGATACAAGAGACCCAGTACTTC. The chain uses TRBV27 and TRBJ2-5, with TRBD1 matching 8 bases. The CDR3 is made up of 15 amino acids. Germline lookup yields CDR1 MNHEY and CDR2 SMNVEV (reference sequence). Trimming removed 5 bases from V and 2 bases from J; junction bases left unmatched: 7.

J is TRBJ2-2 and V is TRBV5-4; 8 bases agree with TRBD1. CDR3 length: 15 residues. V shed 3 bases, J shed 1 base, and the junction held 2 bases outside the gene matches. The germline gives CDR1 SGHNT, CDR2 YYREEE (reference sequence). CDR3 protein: CASSSTGENTGELFF. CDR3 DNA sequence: TGTGCCAGCAGCTCGACAGGGGAGAACACCGGGGAGCTGTTTTTT.

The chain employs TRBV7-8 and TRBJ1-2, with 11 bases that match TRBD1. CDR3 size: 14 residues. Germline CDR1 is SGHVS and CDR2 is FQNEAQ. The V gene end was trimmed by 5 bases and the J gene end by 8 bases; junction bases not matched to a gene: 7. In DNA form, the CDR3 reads TGTGCCAGCAGCGTCATAGGGACAGGGGGAGGCTACACCTTC. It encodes CASSVIGTGGGYTF.

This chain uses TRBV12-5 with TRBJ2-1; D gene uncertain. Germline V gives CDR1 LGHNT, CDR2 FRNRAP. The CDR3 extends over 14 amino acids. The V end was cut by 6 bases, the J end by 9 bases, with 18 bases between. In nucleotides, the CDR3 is TGTGCTAGTGGGCAAATTAGTCTCGTTGGTGAGCAGTTCTTC. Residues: CASGQISLVGEQFF.

CDR3 sequence (DNA): TGTGCCAGCAGTCGGCGGGGTAGAGTTAATGAAAAACTGTTTTTT. It is translated as CASSRRGRVNEKLFF. V is TRBV28 and J is TRBJ1-4; D is unclear. This CDR3 region has 15 residues. Trimming cost V 5 bases and J 4 bases, with 14 bases left between them. Germline loops: CDR1 MDHEN, CDR2 SYDVKM.

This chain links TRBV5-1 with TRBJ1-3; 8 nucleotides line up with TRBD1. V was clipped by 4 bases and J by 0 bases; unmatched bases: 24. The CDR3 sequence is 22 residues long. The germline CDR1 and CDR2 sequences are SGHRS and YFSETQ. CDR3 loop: CASSPPSGKGDRRPFSGNTIYF. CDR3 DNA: TGCGCCAGCAGCCCACCATCAGGTAAAGGGGACAGGCGCCCCTTCTCTGGAAACACCATATATTTT.

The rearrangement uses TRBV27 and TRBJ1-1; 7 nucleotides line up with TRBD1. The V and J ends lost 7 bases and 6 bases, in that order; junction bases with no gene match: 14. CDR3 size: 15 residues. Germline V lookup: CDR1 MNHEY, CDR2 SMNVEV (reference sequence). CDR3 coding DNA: TGTGCCAGCACCTCGGGACAGTTAGTGGGCGCTGAAGCTTTCTTT. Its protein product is CASTSGQLVGAEAFF.

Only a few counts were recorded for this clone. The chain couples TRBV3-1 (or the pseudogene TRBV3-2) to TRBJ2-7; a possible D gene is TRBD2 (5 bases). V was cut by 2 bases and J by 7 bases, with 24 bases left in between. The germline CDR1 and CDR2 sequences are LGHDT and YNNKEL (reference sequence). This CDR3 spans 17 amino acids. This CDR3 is CASSQLFWMCGLREQYV. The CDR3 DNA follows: TGTGCCAGCAGCCAACTCTTCTGGATGTGCGGGCTACGAGAGCAGTACGTC.

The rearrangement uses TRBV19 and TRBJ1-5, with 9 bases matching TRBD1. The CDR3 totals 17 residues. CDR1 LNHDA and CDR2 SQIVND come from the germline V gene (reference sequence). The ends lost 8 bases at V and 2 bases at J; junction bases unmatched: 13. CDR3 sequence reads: CASGGFRDREGNQPQHF. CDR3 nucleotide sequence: TGTGCCAGTGGGGGGTTCCGGGACAGGGAGGGCAATCAGCCCCAGCATTTT.

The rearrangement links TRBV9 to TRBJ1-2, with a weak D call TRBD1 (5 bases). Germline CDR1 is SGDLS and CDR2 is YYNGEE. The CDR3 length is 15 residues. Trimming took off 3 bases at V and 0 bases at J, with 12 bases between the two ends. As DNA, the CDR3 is TGTGCCAGCAGCGGCCCGGGGGGGGCTAACTATGGCTACACCTTC. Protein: CASSGPGGANYGYTF. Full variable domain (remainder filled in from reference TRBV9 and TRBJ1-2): DSGVTQTPKHLITATGQRVTLRCSPRSGDLSVYWYQQSLDQGLQFLIQYYNGEERAKGNILERFSAQQFPDLHSELNLSSLELGDSALYFCASSGPGGANYGYTFGSGTRLTVV.

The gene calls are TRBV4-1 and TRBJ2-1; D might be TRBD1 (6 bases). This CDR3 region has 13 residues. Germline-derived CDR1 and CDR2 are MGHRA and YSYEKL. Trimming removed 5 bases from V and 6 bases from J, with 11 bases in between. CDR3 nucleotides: TGCGCCAGCAGCGGCTACAGGGTCAATGAGCAGTTCTTC. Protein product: CASSGYRVNEQFF.

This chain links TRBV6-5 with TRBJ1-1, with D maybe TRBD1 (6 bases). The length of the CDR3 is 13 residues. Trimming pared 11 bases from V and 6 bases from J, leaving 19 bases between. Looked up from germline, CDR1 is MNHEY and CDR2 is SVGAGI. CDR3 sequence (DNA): TGTGCCGCGGAGGCGGACAGTCGCTCTGAAGCTTTCTTT. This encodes CAAEADSRSEAFF.

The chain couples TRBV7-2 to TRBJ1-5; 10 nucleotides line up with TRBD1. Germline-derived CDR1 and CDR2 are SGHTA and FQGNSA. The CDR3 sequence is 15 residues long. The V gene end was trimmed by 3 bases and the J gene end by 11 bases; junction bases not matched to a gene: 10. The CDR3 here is CASSFQTGGIAAQHF. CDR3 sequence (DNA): TGTGCCAGCAGCTTCCAGACAGGGGGCATAGCGGCCCAGCATTTT.

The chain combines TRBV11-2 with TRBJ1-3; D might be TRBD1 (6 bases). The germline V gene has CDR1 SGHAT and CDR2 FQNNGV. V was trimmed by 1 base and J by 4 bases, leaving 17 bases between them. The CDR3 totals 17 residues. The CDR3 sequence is CASSLGATTGPGNTIYF. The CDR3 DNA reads TGTGCCAGCAGCTTAGGGGCAACGACAGGTCCCGGAAACACCATATATTTT.